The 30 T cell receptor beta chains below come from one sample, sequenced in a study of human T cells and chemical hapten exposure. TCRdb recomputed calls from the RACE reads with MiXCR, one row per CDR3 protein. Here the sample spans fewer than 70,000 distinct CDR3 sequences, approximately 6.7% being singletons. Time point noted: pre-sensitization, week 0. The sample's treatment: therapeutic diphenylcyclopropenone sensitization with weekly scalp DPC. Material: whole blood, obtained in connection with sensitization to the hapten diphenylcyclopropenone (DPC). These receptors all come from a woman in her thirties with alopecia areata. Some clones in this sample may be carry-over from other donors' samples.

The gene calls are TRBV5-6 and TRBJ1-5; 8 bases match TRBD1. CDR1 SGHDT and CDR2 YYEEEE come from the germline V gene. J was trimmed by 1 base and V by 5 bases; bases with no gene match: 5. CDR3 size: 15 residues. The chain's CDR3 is CASSYQGASNQPQHF. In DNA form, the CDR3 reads TGTGCCAGCAGTTATCAGGGGGCGAGCAATCAGCCCCAGCATTTT.

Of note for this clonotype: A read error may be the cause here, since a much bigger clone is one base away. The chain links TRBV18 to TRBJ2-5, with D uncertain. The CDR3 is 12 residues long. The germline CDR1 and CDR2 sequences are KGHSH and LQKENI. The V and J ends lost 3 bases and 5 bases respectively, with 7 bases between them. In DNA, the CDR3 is TGTGCCAGCTCACCGTGGCGGGAGACCCAGTACTTC. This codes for CASSPWRETQYF.

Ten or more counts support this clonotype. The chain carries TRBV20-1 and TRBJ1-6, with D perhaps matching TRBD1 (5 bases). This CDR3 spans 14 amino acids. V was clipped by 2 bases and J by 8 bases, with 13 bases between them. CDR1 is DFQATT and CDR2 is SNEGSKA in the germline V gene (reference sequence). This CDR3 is CSARPGFYDSPLHF. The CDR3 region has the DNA TGCAGTGCTAGACCAGGGTTTTATGATTCACCCCTCCACTTT.

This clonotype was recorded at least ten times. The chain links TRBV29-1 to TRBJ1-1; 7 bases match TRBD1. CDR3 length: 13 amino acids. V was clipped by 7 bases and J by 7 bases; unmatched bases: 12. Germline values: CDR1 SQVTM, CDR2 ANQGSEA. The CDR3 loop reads CSAKNGQVIEAFF. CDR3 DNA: TGCAGCGCCAAAAATGGACAGGTGATTGAAGCTTTCTTT.

In nucleotides, the CDR3 is TGCGCCAGCAGCCCACTTTCCGGGACAGGGGGCAATCGTGAAAAACTGTTTTTT. It is translated as CASSPLSGTGGNREKLFF. The chain links TRBV5-1 to TRBJ1-4; TRBD1 aligns across 12 bases. The J segment lost 7 bases and the V segment lost 4 bases, leaving 14 bases of the junction unmatched. The CDR3 runs 18 residues. CDR1 SGHRS and CDR2 YFSETQ come from the germline V gene.

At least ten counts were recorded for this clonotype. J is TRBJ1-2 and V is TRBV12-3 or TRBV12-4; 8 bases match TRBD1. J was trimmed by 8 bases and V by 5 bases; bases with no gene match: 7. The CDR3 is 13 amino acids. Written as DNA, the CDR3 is TGTGCCAGCAGTCCAGGACAGGGCCACGGCTACACCTTC. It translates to CASSPGQGHGYTF.

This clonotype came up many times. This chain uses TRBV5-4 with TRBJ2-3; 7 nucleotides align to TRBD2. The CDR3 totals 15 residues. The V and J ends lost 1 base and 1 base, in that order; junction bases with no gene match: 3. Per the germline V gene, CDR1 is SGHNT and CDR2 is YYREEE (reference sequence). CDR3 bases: TGTGCCAGCAGCTTGATGAGCGGGGGCACAGATACGCAGTATTTT. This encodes CASSLMSGGTDTQYF.

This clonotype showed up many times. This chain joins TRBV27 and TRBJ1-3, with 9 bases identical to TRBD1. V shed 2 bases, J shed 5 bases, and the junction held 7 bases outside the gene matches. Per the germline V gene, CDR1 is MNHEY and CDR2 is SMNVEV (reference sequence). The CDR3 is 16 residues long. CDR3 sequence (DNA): TGTGCCAGCAGTTTAAACCGGGACAGGGCCCGAAACACCATATATTTT. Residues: CASSLNRDRARNTIYF.

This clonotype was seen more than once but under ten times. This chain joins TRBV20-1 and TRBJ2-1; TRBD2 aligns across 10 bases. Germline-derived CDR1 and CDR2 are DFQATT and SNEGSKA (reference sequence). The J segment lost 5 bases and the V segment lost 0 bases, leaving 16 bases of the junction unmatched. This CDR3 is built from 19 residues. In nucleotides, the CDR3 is TGCAGTGCTAGAGATTTTCTCCCCCCTAAAGCGGGGGGGAACAATGAGCAGTTCTTC. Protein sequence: CSARDFLPPKAGGNNEQFF.

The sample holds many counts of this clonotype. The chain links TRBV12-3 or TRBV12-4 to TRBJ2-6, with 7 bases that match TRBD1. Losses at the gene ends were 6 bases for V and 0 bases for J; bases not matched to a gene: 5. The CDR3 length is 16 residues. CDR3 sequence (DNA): TGTGCCAGCAGCTGGGACAGCCCCTCTGGGGCCAACGTCCTGACTTTC. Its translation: CASSWDSPSGANVLTF.

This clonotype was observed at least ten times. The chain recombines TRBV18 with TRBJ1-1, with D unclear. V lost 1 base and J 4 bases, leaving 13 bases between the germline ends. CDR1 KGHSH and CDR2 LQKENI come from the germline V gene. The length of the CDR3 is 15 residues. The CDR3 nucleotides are TGTGCCAGCTCACCACTTCTGGATGTTAGCACTGAAGCTTTCTTT. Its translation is CASSPLLDVSTEAFF.

For the CDR3, the DNA is TGTGCCAGCAGCTCTTGGATCTCTGGAAACACCATATATTTT. Translated, it gives CASSSWISGNTIYF. The V call is TRBV11-1, the J call TRBJ1-3; D unclear. Germline CDR1 is SGHAT and CDR2 is FQDESV (reference sequence). V gave up 4 bases and J gave up 0 bases, with 7 bases separating them. The CDR3 is made up of 14 amino acids.

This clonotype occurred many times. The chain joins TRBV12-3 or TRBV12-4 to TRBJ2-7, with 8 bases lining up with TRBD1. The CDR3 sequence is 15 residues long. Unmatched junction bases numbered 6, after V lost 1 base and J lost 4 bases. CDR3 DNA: TGTGCCAGCAGTTTAGGGACAGGGCGGAGTTACGAGCAGTACTTC. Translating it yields CASSLGTGRSYEQYF.

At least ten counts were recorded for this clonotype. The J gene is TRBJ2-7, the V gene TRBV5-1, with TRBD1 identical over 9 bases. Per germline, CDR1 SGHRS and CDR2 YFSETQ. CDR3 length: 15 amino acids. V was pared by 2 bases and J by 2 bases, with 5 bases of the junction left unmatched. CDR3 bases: TGCGCCAGCAGCTTCGGTACAGGGGGCACCTACGAGCAGTACTTC. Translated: CASSFGTGGTYEQYF.

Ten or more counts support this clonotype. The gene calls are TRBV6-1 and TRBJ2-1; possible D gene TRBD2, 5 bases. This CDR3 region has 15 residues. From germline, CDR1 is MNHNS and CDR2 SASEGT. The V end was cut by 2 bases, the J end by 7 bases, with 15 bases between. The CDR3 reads CASSEFEGSRNEQFF. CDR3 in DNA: TGTGCCAGCAGTGAATTTGAAGGGAGCCGGAATGAGCAGTTCTTC.

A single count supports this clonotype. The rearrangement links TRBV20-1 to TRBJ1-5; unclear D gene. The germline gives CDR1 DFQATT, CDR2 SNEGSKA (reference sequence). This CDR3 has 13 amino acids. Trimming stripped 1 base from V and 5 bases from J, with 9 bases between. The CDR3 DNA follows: TGCAGTGCTAGAGGCATCGGGGATCAGCCCCAGCATTTT. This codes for CSARGIGDQPQHF.

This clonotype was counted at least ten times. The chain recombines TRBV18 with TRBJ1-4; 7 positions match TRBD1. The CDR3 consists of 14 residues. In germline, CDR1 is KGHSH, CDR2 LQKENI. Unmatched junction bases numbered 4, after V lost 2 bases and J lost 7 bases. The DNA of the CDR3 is TGTGCCAGCTCACCAACGACAGGGAGTGAAAAACTGTTTTTT. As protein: CASSPTTGSEKLFF.

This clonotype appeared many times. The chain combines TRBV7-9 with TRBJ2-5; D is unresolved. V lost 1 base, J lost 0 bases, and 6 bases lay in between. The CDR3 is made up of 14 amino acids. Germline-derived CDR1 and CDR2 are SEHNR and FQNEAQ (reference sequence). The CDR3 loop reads CASSLDSYQETQYF. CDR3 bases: TGTGCCAGCAGCTTAGACTCGTACCAAGAGACCCAGTACTTC.

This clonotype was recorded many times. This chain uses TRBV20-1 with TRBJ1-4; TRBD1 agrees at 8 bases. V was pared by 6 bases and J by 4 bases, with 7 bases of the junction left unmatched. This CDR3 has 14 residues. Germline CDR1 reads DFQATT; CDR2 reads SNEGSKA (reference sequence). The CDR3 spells CSALTGVNNEKLFF. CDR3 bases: TGCAGTGCACTGACAGGGGTAAATAATGAAAAACTGTTTTTT.

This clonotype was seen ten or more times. CDR3: CSARPGHMNTEAFF. Here the CDR3 DNA reads TGCAGTGCTAGACCCGGACATATGAACACTGAAGCTTTCTTT. V gene TRBV20-1 combines with J gene TRBJ1-1; a weak D match, TRBD1 (5 bases). The CDR3 contains 14 residues. CDR1 is DFQATT, CDR2 SNEGSKA, per germline (reference sequence). Trimming removed 2 bases at V and 0 bases at J, with 10 bases between.

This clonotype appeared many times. CDR3 residues: CASSGRADRIGGAVLEQYF. CDR3 nucleotide sequence: TGTGCCAGCAGCGGAAGAGCTGACAGGATCGGAGGTGCGGTTTTGGAGCAGTACTTC. The V gene is TRBV7-9, the J gene TRBJ2-7; a weak D match, TRBD1 (6 bases). The CDR3 runs to 19 residues. The V end lost 5 bases, the J end lost 7 bases, and 33 bases lay between the germline ends. Germline V CDR1 and CDR2: SEHNR, FQNEAQ (reference sequence).

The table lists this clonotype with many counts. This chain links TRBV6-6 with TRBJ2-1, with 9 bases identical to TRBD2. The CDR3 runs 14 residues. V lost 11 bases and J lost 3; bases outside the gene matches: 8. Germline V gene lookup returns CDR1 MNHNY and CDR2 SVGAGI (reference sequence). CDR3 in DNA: TGTGCCTCAGCTCCTAGCGGGATCTACAATGAGCAGTTCTTC. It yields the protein CASAPSGIYNEQFF.

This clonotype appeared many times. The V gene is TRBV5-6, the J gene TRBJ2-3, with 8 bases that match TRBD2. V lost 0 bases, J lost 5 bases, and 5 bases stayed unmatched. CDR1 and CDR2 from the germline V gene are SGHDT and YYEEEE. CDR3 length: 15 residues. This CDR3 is CASSLVSGGVDTQYF. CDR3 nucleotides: TGTGCCAGCAGCTTGGTCTCCGGGGGGGTAGATACGCAGTATTTT.

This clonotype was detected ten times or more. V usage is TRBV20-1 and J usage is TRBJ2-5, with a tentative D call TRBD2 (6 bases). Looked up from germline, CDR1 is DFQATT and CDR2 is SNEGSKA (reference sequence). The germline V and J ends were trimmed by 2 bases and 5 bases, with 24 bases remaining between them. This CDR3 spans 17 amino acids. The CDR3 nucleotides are TGCAGTGCTAGATCCCTCCTATGGGCTAGCGAGGAGGAGACCCAGTACTTC. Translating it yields CSARSLLWASEEETQYF.

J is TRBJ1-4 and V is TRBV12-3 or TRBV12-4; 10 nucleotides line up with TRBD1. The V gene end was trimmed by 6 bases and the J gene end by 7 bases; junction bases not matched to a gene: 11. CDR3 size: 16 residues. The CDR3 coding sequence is TGTGCCAGCAGCGATCCCAGACAGGGGGCGGTTGAAAAACTGTTTTTT. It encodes CASSDPRQGAVEKLFF.

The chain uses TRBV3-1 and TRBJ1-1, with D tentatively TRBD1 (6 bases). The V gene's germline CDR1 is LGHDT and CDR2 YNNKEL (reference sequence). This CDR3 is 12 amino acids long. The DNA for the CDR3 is TGTGAAAGAAGAAAAAGGGGGTATGAGGCTTTCTTT. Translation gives CERRKRGYEAFF. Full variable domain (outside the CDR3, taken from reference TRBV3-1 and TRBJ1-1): DTAVSQTPKYLVTQMGNDKSIKCEQNLGHDTMYWYKQDSKKFLKIMFSYNNKELIINETVPNRFSPKSPDKAHLNLHINSLELGDSAVYFCERRKRGYEAFFGQGTRLTVV.

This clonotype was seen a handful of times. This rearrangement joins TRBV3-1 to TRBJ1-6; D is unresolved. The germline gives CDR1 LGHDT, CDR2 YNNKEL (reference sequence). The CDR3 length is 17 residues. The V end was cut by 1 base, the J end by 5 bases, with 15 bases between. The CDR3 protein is CASSQAASGHNNSPLHF. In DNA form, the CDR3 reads TGTGCCAGCAGCCAAGCGGCTTCTGGCCACAATAATTCACCCCTCCACTTT.

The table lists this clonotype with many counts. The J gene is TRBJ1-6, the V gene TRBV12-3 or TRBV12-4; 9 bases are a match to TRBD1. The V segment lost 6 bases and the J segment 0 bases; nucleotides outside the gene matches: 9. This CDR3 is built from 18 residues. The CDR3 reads CASSAGTGRTSYNSPLHF. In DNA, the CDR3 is TGTGCCAGCAGCGCCGGGACAGGGAGGACCTCCTATAATTCACCCCTCCACTTT.

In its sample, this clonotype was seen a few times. CDR3 region: CSAFRQGSSGANVLTF. The CDR3, as DNA: TGCAGTGCTTTCCGACAGGGATCCTCTGGGGCCAACGTCCTGACTTTC. The chain is built from TRBV20-1 and TRBJ2-6, with 7 bases fitting TRBD1. The CDR3 consists of 16 residues. V lost 5 bases and J lost 0; bases outside the gene matches: 7. Germline CDR1 and CDR2: DFQATT and SNEGSKA (reference sequence).

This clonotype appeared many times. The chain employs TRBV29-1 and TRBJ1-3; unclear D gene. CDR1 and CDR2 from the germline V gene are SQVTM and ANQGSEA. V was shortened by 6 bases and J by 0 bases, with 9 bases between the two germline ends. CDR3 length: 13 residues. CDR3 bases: TGCAGCGTAACCGGACTCTCTGGAAACACCATATATTTT. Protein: CSVTGLSGNTIYF.